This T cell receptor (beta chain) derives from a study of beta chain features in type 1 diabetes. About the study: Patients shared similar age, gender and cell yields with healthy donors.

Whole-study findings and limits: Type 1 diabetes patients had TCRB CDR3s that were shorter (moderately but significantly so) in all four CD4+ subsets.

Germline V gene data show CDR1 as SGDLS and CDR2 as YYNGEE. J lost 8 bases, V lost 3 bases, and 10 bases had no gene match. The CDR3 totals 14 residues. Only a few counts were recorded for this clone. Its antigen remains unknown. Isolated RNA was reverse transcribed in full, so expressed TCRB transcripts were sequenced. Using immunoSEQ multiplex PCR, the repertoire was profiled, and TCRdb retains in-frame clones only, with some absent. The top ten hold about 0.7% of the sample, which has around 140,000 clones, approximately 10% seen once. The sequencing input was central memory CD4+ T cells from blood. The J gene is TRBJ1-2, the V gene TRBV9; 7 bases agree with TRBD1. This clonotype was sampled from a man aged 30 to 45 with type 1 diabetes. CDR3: CASSASSDRNGYTF. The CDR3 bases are TGTGCCAGCAGCGCCAGTTCGGACAGGAACGGCTACACCTTC.